Listed below are T cell receptor beta chains from one sample, sequenced in a study of blood T cell repertoires in COVID-19. TCRdb keeps only in-frame clones here, not all; method: immunoSEQ multiplex PCR. The sample holds fewer than 200,000 clones; about 86% are singletons and the top ten take around 13%. Source material: peripheral blood. All receptors come from a woman in her seventies with COVID-19, enrolled during active disease. The CDR3 runs from the conserved cysteine through the conserved F or W. A D gene is named only where the DNA matches it firmly. A clone size is listed for some rows: how often the clone was seen (once, few, many), or a class if it is expanded.

.,once,TRBJ2-4,TRBV3-1/TRBV3-2,TGTGCCAGCAGCCAAGAGCAGGTAGTATACTTC,CASSQEQVVYF
TRBD2,.,TRBJ2-1,TRBV27,TGTGCCAGCAGTCCCTTCGGGACTAGCGGATACAATGAGCAGTTCTTC,CASSPFGTSGYNEQFF
TRBD2,.,TRBJ2-6,TRBV4-2,TGTGCCAGCAGCCTTTTCATTAGCGGGAACCCCTCTGGGGCCAACGTCCTGACTTTC,CASSLFISGNPSGANVLTF
.,.,TRBJ2-3,TRBV28,TGTGCCAGCAGTTCCCCCTCCAGCGACACAGATACGCAGTATTTT,CASSSPSSDTDTQYF
.,.,TRBJ1-1,TRBV9,TGTGCCAGCAGCCTCATCGGGGAGGGTGGCACTGAAGCTTTCTTT,CASSLIGEGGTEAFF
.,once,TRBJ2-7,TRBV28,TGTGCCAGCAGCTTTTTGATCCTCGGCGGGGTAAGCTTC,CASSFLILGGVSF
.,.,TRBJ2-7,TRBV18,TGTGCCAGCTCACCTTCTGAGGGTGGGGAGCAGTACTTC,CASSPSEGGEQYF
.,.,TRBJ2-7,TRBV7-9,TGTGCCAGCAGCTTAGGGCAGGGTAGGGGCTACGAGCAGTACTTC,CASSLGQGRGYEQYF
TRBD1,.,TRBJ2-7,TRBV28,TGTGCCAGCAGTCGACCCCCCGGACAGGACATCTACGAGCAGTACTTC,CASSRPPGQDIYEQYF
TRBD1,.,TRBJ2-4,TRBV28,TGTGCCAGCAATGGGGACAGCTGGCCCGATGGGGCTAAAGAAAACATTCAGTACTTC,CASNGDSWPDGAKENIQYF
TRBD1,once,TRBJ1-2,TRBV10-3,TGTGCCATCAGTGAGCTACGGGACAGGAACTATGGCTACACCTTC,CAISELRDRNYGYTF
TRBD2,.,TRBJ2-1,TRBV6-2/TRBV6-3,TGTGCCAGCAGCCCCCATCCGACTAGCGGGAGTTACAATGAGCAGTTCTTC,CASSPHPTSGSYNEQFF
.,once,TRBJ1-2,TRBV28,TGTGCCAGCAGTTTTGGTCAGGTGTATGGCTACACCTTC,CASSFGQVYGYTF
.,few,TRBJ2-7,TRBV10-3,TGTGCCATCAGTGAACTACATCTAACCCTATACGAGCAGTACTTC,CAISELHLTLYEQYF
TRBD1,.,TRBJ1-5,TRBV12-3/TRBV12-4,TGTGCCACGGGACAGAACAATCAGCCCCAGCATTTT,CATGQNNQPQHF
TRBD1,.,TRBJ1-1,TRBV3-1/TRBV3-2,TGTGCCAGCAGCCCATGGACAGGGGGCACTGAAGCTTTCTTT,CASSPWTGGTEAFF
.,.,TRBJ2-7,TRBV19,TGTGCCAGTACCCTCGGGAACGGAGCCTACGAGCAGTACTTC,CASTLGNGAYEQYF
TRBD2,.,TRBJ2-1,TRBV19,TGTGCCAGTAGTATGTCGGCTAGCGGGTTCCACAATGAGCAGTTCTTC,CASSMSASGFHNEQFF
.,.,TRBJ1-2,TRBV7-8,TGTGCCAGCAGCTTAGAGACAGCCAACTATGGCTACACCTTC,CASSLETANYGYTF
.,.,TRBJ1-4,TRBV6-1,TGTGCCAGCGGAAAGACTGATGAAAAACTGTTTTTT,CASGKTDEKLFF
.,.,TRBJ2-3,TRBV5-4,TGTGCCAGCAGCGATGGACACAGCACAGATACGCAGTATTTT,CASSDGHSTDTQYF
.,once,TRBJ1-4,TRBV3-1/TRBV3-2,TGTGCCAGCAGCCGGGGGCGAGGGGAAAAACTGTTTTTT,CASSRGRGEKLFF
TRBD2,.,TRBJ2-5,TRBV7-3,TGTGCCAGCAGCTTAACTAGCGGGAGCGAGACCCAGTACTTC,CASSLTSGSETQYF
TRBD2,.,TRBJ2-7,TRBV6-5,TGTGCCAGCAGCCGCGGGAGAGTCTCCTACGAGCAGTACTTC,CASSRGRVSYEQYF
.,.,TRBJ1-1,TRBV11-3,TGTGCCAGCAGCGTAAGCGGGGAGCCGAACACTGAAGCTTTCTTT,CASSVSGEPNTEAFF
.,.,TRBJ2-7,TRBV28,TGTGCCAGCAGTATCACCGGGATAGACTACGAGCAGTACTTC,CASSITGIDYEQYF
.,.,TRBJ1-2,TRBV6-2/TRBV6-3,TGTGCCAGCAGCCTGACAGTCTATGGCTACACCTTC,CASSLTVYGYTF
.,.,TRBJ1-1,TRBV6-9,TGTGCCAGCACATCAATGAACACTGAAGCTTTCTTT,CASTSMNTEAFF
.,once,TRBJ1-2,TRBV7-2,TGTGCCAGCAGCTTAGACACAGGATTCTCTGGCTACACCTTC,CASSLDTGFSGYTF
.,once,TRBJ2-2,TRBV18,TGTGCCAGCTCACCATTCAGACAGATCAACACCGGGGAGCTGTTTTTT,CASSPFRQINTGELFF
TRBD2,.,TRBJ2-1,TRBV5-1,TGCGCCAGCAGCGTGGGACTAGCGGGGACCAATGAGCAGTTCTTC,CASSVGLAGTNEQFF
TRBD2,.,TRBJ2-7,TRBV7-2,TGTGCCAGCAGCGTCGGGACTAGCGGAATCTACGAGCAGTACTTC,CASSVGTSGIYEQYF
TRBD1,once,TRBJ1-2,TRBV27,TGTGCCAGCAGTTGGGGGACAGGGCCCTATGGCTACACCTTC,CASSWGTGPYGYTF
.,.,TRBJ1-4,TRBV18,TGTGCCAGCTCAAGCCAGGGGAGAACTAATGAAAAACTGTTTTTT,CASSSQGRTNEKLFF
.,.,TRBJ1-5,TRBV12-3/TRBV12-4,TGTGCCAGCAGACGAGGACAGTATCAGCCCCAGCATTTT,CASRRGQYQPQHF
.,.,TRBJ2-3,TRBV19,TGTGCCAGTAGCCCCCGGGATGGCACAGATACGCAGTATTTT,CASSPRDGTDTQYF
TRBD1,.,TRBJ2-1,TRBV5-1,TGCGCCAGCACCTTACAGGGGGCGCGTGCAAACAATGAGCAGTTCTTC,CASTLQGARANNEQFF
TRBD1,.,TRBJ2-7,TRBV3-1/TRBV3-2,TGTGCCAGCAGCCCAGGCCGGGACAGGGGTTACGAGCAGTACTTC,CASSPGRDRGYEQYF
TRBD2,.,TRBJ2-1,TRBV6-5,TGTGCCAGCAGTACTAGCGGAGCCTACAATGAGCAGTTCTTC,CASSTSGAYNEQFF
.,.,TRBJ1-1,TRBV25-1,TGTGCCAGCAGCATCTCCAGGGGCTACACTGAAGCTTTCTTT,CASSISRGYTEAFF
.,.,TRBJ1-2,TRBV5-1,TGCGCCAGCAGTACCGCAGATAACTATGGCTACACCTTC,CASSTADNYGYTF
.,.,TRBJ1-1,TRBV2,TGTGCCAGCAGGGAGGTCAGCTCTGAAGCTTTCTTT,CASREVSSEAFF
.,.,TRBJ1-6,TRBV11-2,TGTGCCAGCAGCCCAGGCGGGAATTCACCCCTCCACTTT,CASSPGGNSPLHF
.,.,TRBJ1-2,TRBV5-6,TGTGCCAGCAGCTTGGGAAGGAGGAAAACCTATGGCTACACCTTC,CASSLGRRKTYGYTF
.,.,TRBJ1-1,TRBV19,TGTGCCAGTAGTATTTACAGACTGAACACTGAAGCTTTCTTT,CASSIYRLNTEAFF
TRBD1,.,TRBJ2-7,TRBV12-3/TRBV12-4,TGTGCCAGCAAAACAGGGGCCAACGAGCAGTACTTC,CASKTGANEQYF
TRBD1,.,TRBJ2-3,TRBV6-2/TRBV6-3,TGTGCCAGCAGTTACCTAGGGGGCTTAGGCGATACGCAGTATTTT,CASSYLGGLGDTQYF
TRBD2,.,TRBJ2-1,TRBV5-1,TGCGCCAGCACCAGAAGCTTGTTGTCTAGCGGCAATGAGCAGTTCTTC,CASTRSLLSSGNEQFF
.,.,TRBJ1-1,TRBV15,TGTGCCACCAGCAGAGAACAGCTGAGCACTGAAGCTTTCTTT,CATSREQLSTEAFF
.,.,TRBJ2-4,TRBV6-1,TGTGCCAGCAGTGAACAATCCAGGGCTCACATTCAGTACTTC,CASSEQSRAHIQYF
TRBD1,.,TRBJ1-2,TRBV5-4,TGTGCCAGCAGCTTAGGACAGGGGCTGATCTATGGCTACACCTTC,CASSLGQGLIYGYTF